This T cell receptor (beta chain) was sequenced during a study of blood T cell repertoires in COVID-19. The CDR3 sequence is 15 residues long. Authors' analysis steps: Using reference gene primer amplification, nucleated cell counts were estimated. Assay: immunoSEQ multiplex PCR; the TCRdb copy retains only in-frame clones and omits some. For V, J and clone size, that table is used; D and trimming come from the DNA. Of approximately 210,000 clones in the sample, more than 65% were seen once. Sample: peripheral blood. The gene calls are TRBV21-1 and TRBJ2-3; the table's D call, TRBD2, was not checked against the DNA. TRBV21-1 is a known pseudogene. The source of this sequence is a woman of 80 years or more with acute or convalescent COVID-19. This CDR3 reads CASSEGQDFTDTQYF. The CDR3 region has the DNA TGTGCCAGCAGTGAAGGGCAGGACTTCACAGATACGCAGTATTTT.